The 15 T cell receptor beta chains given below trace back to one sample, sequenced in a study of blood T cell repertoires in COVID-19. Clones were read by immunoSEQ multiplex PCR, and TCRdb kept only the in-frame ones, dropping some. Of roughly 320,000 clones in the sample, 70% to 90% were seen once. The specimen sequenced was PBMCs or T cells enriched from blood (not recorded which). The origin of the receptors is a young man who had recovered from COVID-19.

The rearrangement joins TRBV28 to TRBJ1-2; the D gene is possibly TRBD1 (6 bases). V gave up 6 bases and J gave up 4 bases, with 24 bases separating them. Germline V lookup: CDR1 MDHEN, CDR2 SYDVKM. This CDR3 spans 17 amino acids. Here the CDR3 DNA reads TGTGCCAGCAGCTCCTCCGGACAGCCCGATATACGCTATGGCTACACCTTC. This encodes CASSSSGQPDIRYGYTF.

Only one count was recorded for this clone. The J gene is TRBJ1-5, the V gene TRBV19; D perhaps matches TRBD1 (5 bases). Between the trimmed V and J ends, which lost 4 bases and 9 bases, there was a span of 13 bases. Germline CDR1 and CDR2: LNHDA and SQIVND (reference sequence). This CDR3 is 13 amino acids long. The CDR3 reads CASSTEAGLPQHF. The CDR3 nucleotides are TGTGCCAGTAGTACAGAAGCAGGGTTGCCCCAGCATTTT.

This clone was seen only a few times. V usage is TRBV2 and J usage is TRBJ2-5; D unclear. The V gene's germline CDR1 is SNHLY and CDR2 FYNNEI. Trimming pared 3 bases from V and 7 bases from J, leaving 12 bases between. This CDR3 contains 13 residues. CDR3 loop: CASSESGLRTQYF. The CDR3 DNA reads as TGTGCCAGCAGTGAGTCTGGCCTCCGGACCCAGTACTTC.

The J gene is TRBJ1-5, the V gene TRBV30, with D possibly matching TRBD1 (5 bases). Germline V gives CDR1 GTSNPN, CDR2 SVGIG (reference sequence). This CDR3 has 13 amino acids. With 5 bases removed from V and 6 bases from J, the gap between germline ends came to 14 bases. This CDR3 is CAWESGEGQPQHF. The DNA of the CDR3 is TGTGCCTGGGAGTCGGGGGAGGGTCAGCCCCAGCATTTT.

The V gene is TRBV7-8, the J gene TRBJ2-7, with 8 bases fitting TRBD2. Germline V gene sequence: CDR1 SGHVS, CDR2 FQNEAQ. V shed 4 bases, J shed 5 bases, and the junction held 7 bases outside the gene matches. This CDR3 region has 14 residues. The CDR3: CASSSLAGKDEQYF. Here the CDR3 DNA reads TGTGCCAGCAGCTCGTTAGCGGGAAAGGACGAGCAGTACTTC.

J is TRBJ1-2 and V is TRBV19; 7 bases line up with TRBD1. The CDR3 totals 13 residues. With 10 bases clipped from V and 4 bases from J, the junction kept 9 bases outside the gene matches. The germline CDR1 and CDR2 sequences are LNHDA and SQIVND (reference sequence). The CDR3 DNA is TGTGCCACCGCGACAGGGTGGAGCTATGGCTACACCTTC. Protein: CATATGWSYGYTF.

The CDR3: CASSHTGVLDMNTEAFF. Here the CDR3 DNA reads TGTGCCAGCAGCCATACGGGGGTTCTGGACATGAACACTGAAGCTTTCTTT. V is TRBV5-6 and J is TRBJ1-1; D is perhaps TRBD1 (5 bases). In germline, CDR1 is SGHDT, CDR2 YYEEEE. V was cut by 4 bases and J by 0 bases, with 19 bases left in between. This CDR3 is 17 amino acids long.

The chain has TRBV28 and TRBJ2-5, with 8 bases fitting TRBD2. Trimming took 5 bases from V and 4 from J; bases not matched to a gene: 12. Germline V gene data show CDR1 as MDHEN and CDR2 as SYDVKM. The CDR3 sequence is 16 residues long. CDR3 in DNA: TGTGCCAGCAGTCCCGCCACGGGGGGGTCAGGAGAGACCCAGTACTTC. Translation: CASSPATGGSGETQYF.

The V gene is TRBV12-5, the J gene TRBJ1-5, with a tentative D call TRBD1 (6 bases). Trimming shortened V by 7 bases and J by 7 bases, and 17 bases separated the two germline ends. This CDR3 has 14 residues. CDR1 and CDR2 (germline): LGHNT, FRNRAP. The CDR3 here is CASDSSTGMQPQHF. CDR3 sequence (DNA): TGTGCTAGTGACAGTTCAACAGGGATGCAGCCCCAGCATTTT.

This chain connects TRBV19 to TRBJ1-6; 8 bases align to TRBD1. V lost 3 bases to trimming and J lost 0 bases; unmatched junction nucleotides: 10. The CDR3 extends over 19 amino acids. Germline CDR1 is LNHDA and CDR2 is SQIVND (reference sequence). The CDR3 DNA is TGTGCCAGTAGTATGAGCGCGGGACAGGCTGGCTCCTATAATTCACCCCTCCACTTT. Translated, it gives CASSMSAGQAGSYNSPLHF.

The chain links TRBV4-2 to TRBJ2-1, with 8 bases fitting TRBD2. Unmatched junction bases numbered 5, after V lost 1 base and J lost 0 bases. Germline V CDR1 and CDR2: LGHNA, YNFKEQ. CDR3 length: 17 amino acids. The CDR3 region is CASSQVTGGSSYNEQFF. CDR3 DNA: TGTGCCAGCAGCCAAGTTACGGGAGGGAGCTCCTACAATGAGCAGTTCTTC.

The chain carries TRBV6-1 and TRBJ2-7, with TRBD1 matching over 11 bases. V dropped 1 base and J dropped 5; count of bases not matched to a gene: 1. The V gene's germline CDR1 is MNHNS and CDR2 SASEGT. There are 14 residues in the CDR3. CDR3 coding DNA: TGTGCCAGCAGTGAAGGGACAGGGGGCCACGAGCAGTACTTC. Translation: CASSEGTGGHEQYF.

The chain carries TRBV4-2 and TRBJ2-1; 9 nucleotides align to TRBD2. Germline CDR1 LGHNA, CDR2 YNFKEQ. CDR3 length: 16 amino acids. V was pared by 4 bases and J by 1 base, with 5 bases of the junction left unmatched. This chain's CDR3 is CASSRNAGGSYNEQFF. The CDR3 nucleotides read TGTGCCAGCAGCCGGAACGCGGGGGGGTCCTACAATGAGCAGTTCTTC.

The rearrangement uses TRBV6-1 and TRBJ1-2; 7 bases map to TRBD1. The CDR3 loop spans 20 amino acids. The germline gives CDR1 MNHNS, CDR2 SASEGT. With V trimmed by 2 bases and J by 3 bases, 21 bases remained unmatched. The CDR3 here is CASSERGFPSGGYLYYGYTF. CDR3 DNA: TGTGCCAGCAGTGAAAGGGGGTTCCCGTCAGGGGGTTATCTCTACTATGGCTACACCTTC.

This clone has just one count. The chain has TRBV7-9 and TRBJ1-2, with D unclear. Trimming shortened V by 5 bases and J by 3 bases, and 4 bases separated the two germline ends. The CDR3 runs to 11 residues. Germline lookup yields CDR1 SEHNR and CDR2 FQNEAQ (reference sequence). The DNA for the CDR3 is TGTGCCAGCAGCCGCGACTATGGCTACACCTTC. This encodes CASSRDYGYTF.